This T cell receptor (beta chain) was recovered during a study of blood T cell repertoires in COVID-19. Across the study: Sources were T cells, B-cell-depleted T cells, or PBMCs; the material itself was cDNA or gDNA.

The CDR3 has 13 residues. The germline gives CDR1 GTSNPN, CDR2 SVGIG (reference sequence). V lost 0 bases and J lost 2, with 4 bases in between. Only one count was recorded for this clone. The recovered donors of Cohort 3 showed two negative PCRs, clearance, or symptom resolution. Using immunoSEQ multiplex PCR, the repertoire was profiled, and TCRdb retains in-frame clones only, with some absent. The sample consists of about 320,000 clones, over 85% of them appearing once. The rearrangement uses TRBV30 and TRBJ2-2; D is unresolved. The sample was PBMCs or T cells enriched from blood (not recorded which). The sequence derives from a man aged 55 to 70 who had recovered from COVID-19. CDR3 in amino acids: CAWSVLNTGELFF. The CDR3 region has the DNA TGTGCCTGGAGTGTATTAAACACCGGGGAGCTGTTTTTT. Supplemented by reference TRBV30 and TRBJ2-2, the full variable domain reads SQTIHQWPATLVQPVGSPLSLECTVEGTSNPNLYWYRQAAGRGLQLLFYSVGIGQISSEVPQNLSASRPQDRQFILSSKKLLLSDSGFYLCAWSVLNTGELFFGEGSRLTVL.